A selection of T cell receptor beta chains follows, all from one sample in a study of T cells in localized non-small cell lung cancer. Generated by immunoSEQ multiplex PCR, the TCRdb table keeps only in-frame clones and is missing some. The data hold some 25,000 clones, with about 91% observed a single time. This specimen was peripheral blood, taken before any cancer treatment. The receptors derive from a female donor at least 60 years old with stage II squamous cell lung carcinoma. The CDR3 runs from the conserved cysteine through the conserved F or W. D genes are given only for firm matches. Part of the rows lack a size; the others show once, few, many or a class for expanded clones.

V	size	J	D	length	CDR3	DNA
TRBV19	once	TRBJ2-2	-	15	CASKGGPGLTGELFF	TGTGCCAGTAAGGGGGGACCAGGGCTCACCGGGGAGCTGTTTTTT
TRBV4-2	-	TRBJ1-1	-	18	CASSQDTARGKKNTEAFF	TGTGCCAGCAGCCAAGATACAGCTCGCGGGAAGAAGAACACTGAAGCTTTCTTT
TRBV28	-	TRBJ2-5	-	12	CASHGLGETQYF	TGTGCCAGCCATGGGTTGGGGGAGACCCAGTACTTC
TRBV4-2	-	TRBJ2-3	TRBD2	16	CASSQVGTILTDTQYF	TGTGCCAGCAGCCAAGTTGGGACTATACTCACGGATACGCAGTATTTT
TRBV20-1	-	TRBJ1-1	-	11	CSASGVTEAFF	TGCAGTGCGTCAGGGGTTACTGAAGCTTTCTTT
TRBV9	-	TRBJ1-1	-	13	CASSALGDTEAFF	TGTGCCAGCAGCGCCCTAGGGGACACTGAAGCTTTCTTT
TRBV30	-	TRBJ2-5	-	14	CAWSSTGGGETQYF	TGTGCCTGGAGTTCAACCGGGGGTGGAGAGACCCAGTACTTC
TRBV7-2	-	TRBJ2-5	-	14	CASSLAEAIKTQYF	TGTGCCAGCAGCTTAGCAGAAGCTATAAAGACCCAGTACTTC
TRBV18	-	TRBJ1-1	TRBD1	17	CASSPLLTGASDTEAFF	TGTGCCAGCTCACCACTCCTGACAGGGGCGTCGGACACTGAAGCTTTCTTT
TRBV10-3	-	TRBJ2-3	TRBD2	16	CAISESGGRSTDTQYF	TGTGCCATCAGTGAGTCGGGCGGGAGAAGCACAGATACGCAGTATTTT
TRBV2	-	TRBJ1-2	-	15	CASRFEGGSNYGYTF	TGTGCCAGCAGATTTGAGGGGGGATCTAACTATGGCTACACCTTC
TRBV12-2	-	TRBJ2-4	-	17	CASRSPGTGEAKNIQYF	TGTGCAAGTCGCTCTCCCGGGACAGGGGAGGCCAAAAACATTCAGTACTTC
TRBV5-4	-	TRBJ1-2	TRBD1	15	CASTLNAGGVEGYTF	TGTGCCAGCACCCTGAATGCAGGGGGGGTTGAAGGCTACACCTTC
TRBV5-1	-	TRBJ1-6	-	15	CASSLFSSGESPLHF	TGCGCCAGCAGCTTGTTTAGCAGCGGGGAATCACCCCTCCACTTT
TRBV6-5	once	TRBJ1-1	-	14	CASSYSIVGQKAFF	TGTGCCAGCAGTTATTCGATCGTGGGACAAAAAGCTTTCTTT
TRBV19	-	TRBJ1-2	TRBD1	14	CASTPGQGGYGYTF	TGTGCCAGTACCCCTGGACAGGGCGGCTATGGCTACACCTTC
TRBV19	-	TRBJ1-1	-	15	CASSPPEKSNTEAFF	TGTGCCAGTAGTCCTCCAGAAAAATCGAACACTGAAGCTTTCTTT
TRBV29-1	-	TRBJ1-4	TRBD1	15	CSVGWDRGTNEKLFF	TGCAGCGTCGGTTGGGACAGGGGAACTAATGAAAAACTGTTTTTT
TRBV30	-	TRBJ1-1	TRBD1	15	CAWSHTRTGRTEAFF	TGTGCCTGGAGTCACACTAGGACAGGGCGCACTGAAGCTTTCTTT
TRBV5-6	-	TRBJ1-2	-	14	CASSPTVLTYGYTF	TGTGCCAGCAGCCCGACGGTACTTACCTATGGCTACACCTTC
TRBV5-1	once	TRBJ2-5	TRBD1	15	CASSKDRGAEETQYF	TGCGCCAGCAGCAAGGACAGGGGCGCCGAGGAGACCCAGTACTTC
TRBV7-6	-	TRBJ2-4	TRBD2	14	CASSSLAGGLIQYF	TGTGCCAGCAGCTCTCTAGCGGGGGGGCTCATTCAGTACTTC
TRBV10-2	-	TRBJ2-5	-	13	CASSSTSQETQYF	TGCGCCAGCAGTTCTACTTCCCAAGAGACCCAGTACTTC
TRBV28	-	TRBJ1-5	-	16	CASSGGIGAGNQPQHF	TGTGCCAGCAGCGGGGGGATTGGGGCCGGCAATCAGCCCCAGCATTTT
TRBV4-2	-	TRBJ2-5	-	14	CASSQGGGQETQYF	TGTGCCAGCAGCCAAGGTGGTGGGCAAGAGACCCAGTACTTC
TRBV5-1	-	TRBJ2-7	TRBD2	16	CASSLGLAGGHYEQYF	TGCGCCAGCAGCTTGGGACTAGCGGGAGGGCACTACGAGCAGTACTTC
TRBV4-1	-	TRBJ2-5	TRBD1	18	CASSQDGGTGILGETQYF	TGCGCCAGCAGCCAAGATGGCGGGACAGGGATCTTGGGGGAGACCCAGTACTTC
TRBV28	-	TRBJ2-7	TRBD1	13	CASKRDSSYEQYF	TGTGCCAGCAAACGGGACAGCTCCTACGAGCAGTACTTC
TRBV5-1	-	TRBJ1-2	-	14	CASSLADTLYGYTF	TGCGCCAGCAGCTTGGCGGACACCCTCTATGGCTACACCTTC
TRBV7-2	few	TRBJ2-3	-	13	CASSLADAGTQYF	TGTGCCAGCAGCTTAGCCGATGCGGGGACGCAGTATTTT
TRBV10-2	-	TRBJ2-2	-	14	CASSEATNTGELFF	TGCGCCAGCAGTGAGGCGACGAACACCGGGGAGCTGTTTTTT
TRBV5-4	-	TRBJ1-3	-	16	CASSWGQGRSGNTIYF	TGTGCCAGCAGCTGGGGGCAGGGGCGCTCTGGAAACACCATATATTTT
TRBV10-3	once	TRBJ1-2	-	12	CAIRGTDYGYTF	TGTGCCATCAGAGGGACGGACTATGGCTACACCTTC
TRBV5-4	-	TRBJ2-4	TRBD1	13	CASNPQGENIQYF	TGTGCCAGCAACCCACAGGGGGAAAACATTCAGTACTTC
TRBV11-2	-	TRBJ2-1	TRBD2	13	CASSLPGGNEQFF	TGTGCCAGCAGCTTGCCGGGGGGGAATGAGCAGTTCTTC
TRBV28	-	TRBJ1-2	TRBD1	15	CASSPPGQGAIGYTF	TGTGCCAGCAGTCCGCCGGGACAGGGGGCCATTGGCTACACCTTC
TRBV10-3	-	TRBJ2-1	-	15	CAISEGTSLYNEQFF	TGTGCCATCAGTGAGGGGACCTCCCTTTACAATGAGCAGTTCTTC
TRBV4-2	-	TRBJ1-2	-	13	CASSQDTGNGYTF	TGTGCCAGCAGCCAAGATACGGGGAATGGCTACACCTTC
TRBV5-1	-	TRBJ2-1	TRBD2	16	CASSLPGLAGNNEQFF	TGCGCCAGCAGCTTACCGGGACTAGCGGGAAACAATGAGCAGTTCTTC
TRBV30	-	TRBJ2-7	-	12	CAVGRVFGEQYF	TGTGCCGTGGGCAGGGTATTTGGAGAGCAGTACTTC
TRBV10-3	-	TRBJ1-2	TRBD1	15	CAISPAGQVSYGYTF	TGTGCCATCAGCCCCGCGGGACAGGTCAGTTATGGCTACACCTTC
TRBV7-8	-	TRBJ2-7	TRBD2	20	CASSFPRDRRRTSGYYEQYF	TGTGCCAGCAGCTTCCCAAGGGACAGGCGGAGGACTAGCGGGTACTACGAGCAGTACTTC
TRBV11-2	-	TRBJ1-1	-	13	CASSPSIVAEAFF	TGTGCCAGCAGCCCGTCAATCGTCGCTGAAGCTTTCTTT
TRBV5-6	-	TRBJ2-7	-	12	CASSTQGSGQYF	TGTGCCAGCAGCACCCAGGGCTCCGGGCAGTACTTC
TRBV5-1	once	TRBJ2-2	TRBD2	16	CASSISGRAGAGELFF	TGCGCCAGCAGCATTAGCGGGAGGGCCGGGGCCGGGGAGCTGTTTTTT
TRBV30	-	TRBJ2-7	-	16	CAWSVDRGWGRLEQYF	TGTGCCTGGAGTGTCGATCGCGGGTGGGGGCGCCTCGAGCAGTACTTC
TRBV4-1	-	TRBJ1-6	-	19	CASSQDLFGLSSSNSPLHF	TGCGCCAGCAGCCAAGATCTTTTCGGGCTCTCCAGCAGCAATTCACCCCTCCACTTT
TRBV5-4	-	TRBJ2-2	-	15	CASSAFGKNTGELFF	TGTGCCAGTTCGGCTTTCGGGAAGAACACCGGGGAGCTGTTTTTT
TRBV10-2	-	TRBJ2-7	-	16	CASSESRRKSSYEQYF	TGCGCCAGCAGTGAGTCGAGGCGGAAAAGCTCCTACGAGCAGTACTTC
TRBV19	-	TRBJ1-1	TRBD1	14	CASSTAGGGWEAFF	TGTGCCAGTAGTACAGCAGGGGGCGGGTGGGAAGCTTTCTTT
TRBV29-1	-	TRBJ2-2	-	14	CSASGGANTGELFF	TGCAGCGCTTCAGGGGGGGCGAACACCGGGGAGCTGTTTTTT
TRBV6-1	-	TRBJ1-2	TRBD1	14	CASIIDRGSYGYTF	TGTGCCAGCATTATAGACAGGGGTAGCTATGGCTACACCTTC
TRBV5-1	-	TRBJ2-7	TRBD1	16	CASSLFRTGGFYEQYF	TGCGCCAGCAGCTTGTTCCGGACAGGGGGCTTCTACGAGCAGTACTTC